This is a list of T cell receptor beta chains from one sample in a study of immune evolution from preneoplasia to lung adenocarcinoma. Repertoires were generated with immunoSEQ multiplex PCR, while TCRdb's copy carries only in-frame clones and drops some. The sample records approximately 3,500 clones, approximately 50% being singletons. Sequencing was carried out using FFPE normal lung tissue adjacent to the tumor. The source is a person in their fifties or sixties with lung adenocarcinoma. Each CDR3 is given with its conserved first and last residue. A D gene is named only where the DNA matches it firmly. Some rows have no size entry. The others give once, few or many, or a class for an expanded clone.

TRBD1	few	TRBV4-2	TRBJ1-4	TGTGCCAGCAGCCAAGACGGGACAGTAACTAATGAAAAACTGTTTTTT	CASSQDGTVTNEKLFF
-	few	TRBV21-1	TRBJ1-2	TGTGCCAGCAGCAATCAGGGCCCATCAGACTATGGCTACACCTTC	CASSNQGPSDYGYTF
-	-	TRBV6-5	TRBJ1-2	TGTGCCAGCAGTACCCCCGAAGGGTTCTATGGCTACACCTTC	CASSTPEGFYGYTF
-	few	TRBV5-4	TRBJ2-5	TGTGCCAGCAGCTTGGACAGCCAAGAGACCCAGTACTTC	CASSLDSQETQYF
-	few	TRBV6-4	TRBJ1-1	TGTGCCGGGAGTTACAGGGACCTTATGTGGACTGAAGCTTTCTTT	CAGSYRDLMWTEAFF
-	-	TRBV9	TRBJ1-6	TGTGCCAGCAGCGCCCCCAATCTGGAAGGTGACTCACCCCTCCACTTT	CASSAPNLEGDSPLHF
-	-	TRBV6-1	TRBJ1-1	TGTGCCAGCAGCAGAGGGGAGTTAGTTGTAGCTTTCTTT	CASSRGELVVAFF
TRBD1	-	TRBV9	TRBJ2-7	TGTGCCAGCAGCTCAATGCCGGGACAGGGGGCCGACGAGCAGTACTTC	CASSSMPGQGADEQYF
-	-	TRBV19	TRBJ1-5	TGTGCCAGTAGTGTTCTGGCACCGACGAGACAGCCCCAGCATTTT	CASSVLAPTRQPQHF
-	once	TRBV6-6	TRBJ1-5	TGTGCCAGCAGCACAGGGTTGTCGAATCAGCCCCAGCATTTT	CASSTGLSNQPQHF
-	-	TRBV4-1	TRBJ1-1	TGCGCCAGCAGCCAAGTGGAGGACACTGAAGCTTTCTTT	CASSQVEDTEAFF
TRBD1	once	TRBV5-1	TRBJ2-7	TGCGCCAGCAGCCCGGTCCCGGGACAGTCCTACGAGCAGTACTTC	CASSPVPGQSYEQYF
-	-	TRBV7-2	TRBJ1-2	TGTGCCAGCAGCTTGGACAGCAACTATGGCTACACCTTC	CASSLDSNYGYTF
-	few	TRBV9	TRBJ2-3	TGTGCCAGCAGCGTAGGGGGGGCCTCGGCAGATACGCAGTATTTT	CASSVGGASADTQYF
-	few	TRBV9	TRBJ2-1	TGTGCCAGCAGCCGGAGCAGCGGGTCCTACTCCTACAATGAGCAGTTCTTC	CASSRSSGSYSYNEQFF
-	few	TRBV7-9	TRBJ2-7	TGTGCCAGCAGTAGTGGGCCAGGGATTACCTACGAGCAGTACTTC	CASSSGPGITYEQYF
TRBD1	-	TRBV6-1	TRBJ2-5	TGTGCCAGCAGTGAGGACAGGGAAGGGACCCAGTACTTC	CASSEDREGTQYF
TRBD1	-	TRBV27	TRBJ1-5	TGTGCCAGCAGATACCAGGGGGTAAATCAGCCCCAGCATTTT	CASRYQGVNQPQHF
TRBD1	-	TRBV6-1	TRBJ1-6	TGTGCCAGCAGTGAACTGGACAGGGTATCACCCCTCCACTTT	CASSELDRVSPLHF
TRBD1	few	TRBV18	TRBJ2-1	TGTGCCAGCTCACCGGGACAGAACTACAATGAGCAGTTCTTC	CASSPGQNYNEQFF
-	few	TRBV11-2	TRBJ1-2	TGTGCCAGCACCACACTGGGACGGTCGGGAGGCTACACCTTC	CASTTLGRSGGYTF
-	-	TRBV18	TRBJ2-7	TGTGCCAGCTCCCCTTCCCAGAATTCCTACGAGCAGTACTTC	CASSPSQNSYEQYF
TRBD1	few	TRBV6-5	TRBJ2-3	TGTGCCAGCAGTTACAGGGACAGGAGCACAGATACGCAGTATTTT	CASSYRDRSTDTQYF
-	few	TRBV9	TRBJ2-3	TGTGCCAGCAGCGTAGAGGGACGGGATACGCAGTATTTT	CASSVEGRDTQYF
-	-	TRBV5-4	TRBJ1-6	TGTGCCAGCACCCGGGGGGGACCCGTGGAGAGCTCCTATAATTCACCCCTCCACTTT	CASTRGGPVESSYNSPLHF
-	-	TRBV28	TRBJ1-1	TGTGCCAGCAGGGGGAATGTTGGCGACACTGAAGCTTTCTTT	CASRGNVGDTEAFF
TRBD1	-	TRBV28	TRBJ2-1	TGTGCCAGTAAAATAACCGGGACAGGGGATGAGCAGTTCTTC	CASKITGTGDEQFF
TRBD1	-	TRBV5-3	TRBJ2-6	TGTGCCTCCCGGGACAGGGGATATGGGGCCAACGTCCTGACTTTC	CASRDRGYGANVLTF